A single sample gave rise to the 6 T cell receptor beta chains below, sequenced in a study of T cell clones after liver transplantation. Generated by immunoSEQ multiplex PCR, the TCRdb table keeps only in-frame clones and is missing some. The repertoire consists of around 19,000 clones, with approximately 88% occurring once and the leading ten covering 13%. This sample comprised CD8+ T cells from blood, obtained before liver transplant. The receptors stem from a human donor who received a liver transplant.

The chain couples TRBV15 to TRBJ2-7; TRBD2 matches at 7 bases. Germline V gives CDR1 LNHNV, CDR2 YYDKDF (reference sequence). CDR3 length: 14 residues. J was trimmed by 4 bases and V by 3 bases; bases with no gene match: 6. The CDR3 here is CATSRTSGTYEQYF. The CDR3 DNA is TGTGCCACCAGCAGGACCAGCGGGACTTACGAGCAGTACTTC.

The CDR3 spells CASSYAQGGTEAFF. The CDR3 DNA follows: TGTGCCAGCAGTTACGCGCAGGGGGGAACTGAAGCTTTCTTT. This rearrangement joins TRBV6-5 to TRBJ1-1; 7 positions agree with TRBD1. The CDR3 runs 14 residues. J lost 5 bases, V lost 2 bases, and 5 bases had no gene match. Germline V gives CDR1 MNHEY, CDR2 SVGAGI.

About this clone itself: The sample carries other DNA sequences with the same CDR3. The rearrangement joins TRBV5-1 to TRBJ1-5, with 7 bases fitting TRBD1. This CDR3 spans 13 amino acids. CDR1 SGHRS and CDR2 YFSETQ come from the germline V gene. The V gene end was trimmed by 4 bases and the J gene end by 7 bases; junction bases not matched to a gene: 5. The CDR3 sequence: CASSLTGNQPQHF. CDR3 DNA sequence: TGCGCCAGCAGCCTGACAGGGAACCAGCCCCAGCATTTT.

CDR3 sequence: CASSFSGSSTDTQYF. DNA for the CDR3: TGTGCCAGCAGCTTTAGCGGTTCTAGCACAGATACGCAGTATTTT. The chain recombines TRBV11-2 with TRBJ2-3; D is perhaps TRBD2 (6 bases). Trimming took 3 bases from V and 0 from J, leaving 10 bases between them. Germline V gene data show CDR1 as SGHAT and CDR2 as FQNNGV. The CDR3 has 15 residues.

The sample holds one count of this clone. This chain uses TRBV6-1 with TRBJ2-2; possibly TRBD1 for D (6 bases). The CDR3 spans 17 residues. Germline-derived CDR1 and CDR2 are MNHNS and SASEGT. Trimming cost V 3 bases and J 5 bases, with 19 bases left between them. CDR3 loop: CASSDKARGQGTGELFF. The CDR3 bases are TGTGCCAGCAGTGATAAGGCGAGGGGTCAGGGGACCGGGGAGCTGTTTTTT.

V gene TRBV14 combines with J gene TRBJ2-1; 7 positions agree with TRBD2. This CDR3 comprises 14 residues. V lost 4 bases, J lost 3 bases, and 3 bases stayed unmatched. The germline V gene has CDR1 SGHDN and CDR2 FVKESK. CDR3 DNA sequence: TGTGCCAGCAGCCTGGGCGGGAGCTACAATGAGCAGTTCTTC. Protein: CASSLGGSYNEQFF.